This T cell receptor (beta chain) was retrieved from a study of identical twins. V gave up 1 base and J gave up 5 bases, with 6 bases separating them. This CDR3 contains 12 residues. Per germline, CDR1 LGHNT and CDR2 FRNRAP. TCRdb recomputed calls from the 5' RACE reads with MiXCR, one row per CDR3 protein. The table has roughly 220,000 distinct CDR3 sequences, 6.5% to 8% seen once; the top ten hold 13% to 15%. These data were also reused for a study on T cells expressing NK-cell markers. That work adds: Sorted T-cell subsets CD3+CD56+NKG2C+, CD3+CD56+NKG2C- and CD3+CD56-NKG2C+ were TCR beta-sequenced. Seven donors tested HCMV-seropositive and one tested seronegative among the eight sequenced.

The specimen was CD8+ T cells sorted from blood. V is TRBV12-5 and J is TRBJ2-7, with TRBD2 as a possible D gene (5 bases). The receptor was derived from a young woman in good health. CDR3 DNA sequence: TGTGCTAGTGGTTTGGCCGGGAACGAGCAGTACTTC. Protein: CASGLAGNEQYF.